This T cell receptor (beta chain) was observed in a study of OX40 agonist ivuxolimab in advanced cancers. About the research overall: Three individuals attained partial responses, comprising one hepatocellular carcinoma case and two cutaneous melanoma cases.

Sequencing used immunoSEQ multiplex PCR; TCRdb keeps in-frame clones, though not all of them. The table includes more than 75,000 clones, roughly 84% detected once. Patients were ruled out by autoimmune disease history or systemic immunosuppression. The source was CD4+ or CD8+ T cells sorted from blood, collected in a trial of the OX40 agonist ivuxolimab. This clonotype was sampled from an adult with an advanced solid tumor such as melanoma, head and neck, liver or kidney cancer.

The CDR3: CASSPGKRETQYF. The CDR3 DNA reads TGTGCCAGCTCACCAGGGAAGAGAGAGACCCAGTACTTC. The chain carries TRBV18 and TRBJ2-5; the D is unclear. The CDR3 extends over 13 amino acids. Trimming shortened V by 2 bases and J by 4 bases, and 8 bases separated the two germline ends. CDR1 is KGHSH and CDR2 is LQKENI in the germline V gene.